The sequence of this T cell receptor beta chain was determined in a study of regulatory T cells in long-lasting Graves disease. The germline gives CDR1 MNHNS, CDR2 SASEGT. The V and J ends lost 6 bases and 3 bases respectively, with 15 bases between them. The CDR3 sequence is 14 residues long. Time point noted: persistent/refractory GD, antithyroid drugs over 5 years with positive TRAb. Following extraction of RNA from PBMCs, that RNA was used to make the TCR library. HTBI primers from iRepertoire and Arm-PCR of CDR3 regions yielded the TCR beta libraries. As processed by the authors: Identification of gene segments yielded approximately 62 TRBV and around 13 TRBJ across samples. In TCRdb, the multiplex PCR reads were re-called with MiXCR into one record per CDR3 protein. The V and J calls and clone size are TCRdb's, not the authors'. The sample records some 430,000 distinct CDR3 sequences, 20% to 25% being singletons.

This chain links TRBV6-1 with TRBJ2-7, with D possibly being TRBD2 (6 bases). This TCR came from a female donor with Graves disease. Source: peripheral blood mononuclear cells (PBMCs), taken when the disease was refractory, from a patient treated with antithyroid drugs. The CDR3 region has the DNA TGTGCCAGCAGACCGTGGGGTAGCGGCTACGAGCAGTACTTC. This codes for CASRPWGSGYEQYF.